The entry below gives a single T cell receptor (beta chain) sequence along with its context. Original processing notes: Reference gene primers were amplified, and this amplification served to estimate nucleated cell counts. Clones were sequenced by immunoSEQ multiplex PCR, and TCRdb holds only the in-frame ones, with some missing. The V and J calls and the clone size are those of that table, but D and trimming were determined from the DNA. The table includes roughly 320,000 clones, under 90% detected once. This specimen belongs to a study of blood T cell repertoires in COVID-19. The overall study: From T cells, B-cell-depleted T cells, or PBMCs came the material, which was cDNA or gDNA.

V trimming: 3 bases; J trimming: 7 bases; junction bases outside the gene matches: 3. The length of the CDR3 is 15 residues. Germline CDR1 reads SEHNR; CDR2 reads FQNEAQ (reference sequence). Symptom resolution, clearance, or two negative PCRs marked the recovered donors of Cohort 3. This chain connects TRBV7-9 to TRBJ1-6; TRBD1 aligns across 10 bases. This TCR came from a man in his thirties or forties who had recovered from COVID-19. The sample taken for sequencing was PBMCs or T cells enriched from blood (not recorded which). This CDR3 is CASSFVTGGNSPLHF. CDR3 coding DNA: TGTGCCAGCAGCTTTGTGACAGGGGGCAATTCACCCCTCCACTTT.